Listed below are T cell receptor beta chains from one sample, sequenced in a study of T-cell reconstitution after alpha-beta-depleted transplantation in children. TCRdb re-called the PCR reads with MiXCR, one entry per CDR3 protein. Found here are hundreds of thousands of distinct CDR3 sequences, 20% to 25% of them singletons; the top ten hold 14%. Source: PBMCs, mostly from graft donor cells, taken 360 days after TCRalphabeta/CD19-depleted stem cell transplant. These receptor sequences come from a boy less than two years old who had a stem cell transplant for acute myeloid leukemia, so the T cells may come from the graft donor. Both conserved end residues are trimmed from each CDR3.

v_gene,j_gene,CDR3aa
TRBV7-9,TRBJ1-2,ASVRDYGYT
TRBV12-3/TRBV12-4,TRBJ2-7,ASRLAGGPYEQY
TRBV11-2,TRBJ1-1,ASSLPTAEAF
TRBV5-1,TRBJ2-1,ASSPLAALAYNEQF
TRBV4-3,TRBJ2-3,ASRRTHPTDTQY
TRBV15,TRBJ1-5,ATSRARGSNQPQH
TRBV11-1,TRBJ2-5,ASSDPLTRDRGQETQY
TRBV6-5,TRBJ2-7,ASSPLLGGTENEQY
TRBV12-3/TRBV12-4,TRBJ1-5,ASRTGTGNNQPQH
TRBV12-3/TRBV12-4,TRBJ1-6,ASSLGAPYNSPLH
TRBV7-2,TRBJ2-1,ASSLVAGDNEQF
TRBV5-5,TRBJ1-1,ASSWGKGWNTEAF
TRBV2,TRBJ2-1,ATPTARGSNEQF
TRBV18,TRBJ2-3,ASSPQEKRGTQY
TRBV4-1,TRBJ2-3,ASSQVPGATKC
TRBV6-5,TRBJ1-1,ASSYKGASNEAF
TRBV30,TRBJ1-4,AGDRGRTNEKLF
TRBV29-1,TRBJ2-7,SVDRFTYEQY
TRBV12-3/TRBV12-4,TRBJ2-2,ASSFGTLLNTGELF
TRBV12-3/TRBV12-4,TRBJ1-2,ASSGGPFNYGYT
TRBV6-2/TRBV6-3,TRBJ2-1,ASSYLQRGYNEQF
TRBV7-2,TRBJ2-5,ASSLGGGSHSQY
TRBV10-2,TRBJ1-5,ASSESRARQPQH
TRBV20-1,TRBJ2-5,SADRTIETQY
TRBV6-1,TRBJ2-7,ASVERGREQY
TRBV12-3/TRBV12-4,TRBJ2-5,ASSSSLGATGDATQY
TRBV4-3,TRBJ1-5,ASSPSEFQPQH
TRBV12-3/TRBV12-4,TRBJ2-2,ASSPWTAGRELF
TRBV20-1,TRBJ2-3,SARDPLAGPSDTQY
TRBV10-3,TRBJ2-7,AISERTSLSYEQY
TRBV5-1,TRBJ2-1,ASSSQGADNEQF
TRBV7-3,TRBJ2-1,ASSPSSGGAHEQF
TRBV29-1,TRBJ2-3,SVRGLYFPDTQY
TRBV28,TRBJ2-5,ASGYRAKETQY
TRBV28,TRBJ2-5,ASSLGIRVWQETQY
TRBV20-1,TRBJ1-4,SAIQAIATNEKLF
TRBV4-1,TRBJ1-3,ASEDYSGNTIY
TRBV7-9,TRBJ2-5,ASSLDRGAKQETQY
TRBV2,TRBJ2-3,ASTRVSSTDTQY
TRBV12-3/TRBV12-4,TRBJ1-3,ASSPLAGNTIY
TRBV28,TRBJ2-3,ASSGVARDTGGHASTDTQY
TRBV5-1,TRBJ2-7,ASSLWGDHEQY
TRBV5-1,TRBJ2-5,ASTRQSGGSGETQY
TRBV19,TRBJ2-6,ASSPGGIRSGANVLT
TRBV3-1,TRBJ2-1,ASSRRTSGGSYNEQF
TRBV20-1,TRBJ2-5,SAAGFSAVQETQY
TRBV7-9,TRBJ2-5,ASSFPVGETQY
TRBV10-3,TRBJ2-3,AISESTRTSGPRDTQY
TRBV9,TRBJ2-7,ASSVGTVSYEQY
TRBV6-1,TRBJ2-5,ASSLRDSQETQY
TRBV25-1,TRBJ1-5,ASSAGHHLDSNQPQH